This is a list of T cell receptor beta chains from one sample in a study of T cell responses to AZD1222 COVID-19 vaccine. Clones were sequenced by immunoSEQ multiplex PCR, and TCRdb holds only the in-frame ones, with some missing. The sample contains 60,000 to 75,000 clones, about 85% of which appear only once. Here the sequenced sample was peripheral blood, taken on day 0 of AZD1222 vaccination. Receptor source: an adult in good health. Both conserved end residues are part of each CDR3. Each record gives: D gene, V gene, clone size, J gene, CDR3 DNA, CDR3 protein. D genes are given only for firm matches. Clone size is given for some rows only: seen once, a few or many times, or a class if the clone is expanded.

D gene: NA
V gene: TRBV12-3/TRBV12-4
clone size: NA
J gene: TRBJ1-1
CDR3 DNA: TGTGCCAGCAGTTTCTTGGGGGAAGCTTTCTTT
CDR3 protein: CASSFLGEAFF

D gene: TRBD1
V gene: TRBV6-4
clone size: NA
J gene: TRBJ1-2
CDR3 DNA: TGTGCCAGCAGTGGAGGAGCTACCGGGACAGCGGGCTACACCTTC
CDR3 protein: CASSGGATGTAGYTF

D gene: NA
V gene: TRBV7-3
clone size: NA
J gene: TRBJ2-1
CDR3 DNA: TGTGCCAGCACCCCGGGACTCCTCTACAATGAGCAGTTCTTC
CDR3 protein: CASTPGLLYNEQFF

D gene: NA
V gene: TRBV7-8
clone size: few
J gene: TRBJ1-5
CDR3 DNA: TGTGCCAGCAGCGCCGCGGGGGCAGGTCAGCCCCAGCATTTT
CDR3 protein: CASSAAGAGQPQHF

D gene: NA
V gene: TRBV7-9
clone size: few
J gene: TRBJ1-4
CDR3 DNA: TGTGCCAGCAGCTTAGGGACCGCTAATAATGAAAAACTGTTTTTT
CDR3 protein: CASSLGTANNEKLFF

D gene: TRBD1
V gene: TRBV2
clone size: NA
J gene: TRBJ1-1
CDR3 DNA: TGTGCCAGCAGAAAGGGACAGCTCATGAACACTGAAGCTTTCTTT
CDR3 protein: CASRKGQLMNTEAFF

D gene: NA
V gene: TRBV5-1
clone size: once
J gene: TRBJ1-1
CDR3 DNA: TGCGCCAGCAGCTTACGGTTTTCGGGAAGGGACAAAAGGGAAACTGAAGCTTTCTTT
CDR3 protein: CASSLRFSGRDKRETEAFF

D gene: TRBD2
V gene: TRBV5-4
clone size: NA
J gene: TRBJ2-7
CDR3 DNA: TGTGCCAGCAGCTTACCAACTAGCGGGGGGCCGCGGGAGCAGTACTTC
CDR3 protein: CASSLPTSGGPREQYF

D gene: NA
V gene: TRBV9
clone size: once
J gene: TRBJ1-6
CDR3 DNA: TGTGCCAGCAGCGAGGACCCTGGGTCACCCCTCCACTTT
CDR3 protein: CASSEDPGSPLHF

D gene: NA
V gene: TRBV6-4
clone size: NA
J gene: TRBJ2-1
CDR3 DNA: TGTGCCAGCAGTGATGAGGGCCTGAAGTCCAATGAGCAGTTCTTC
CDR3 protein: CASSDEGLKSNEQFF

D gene: NA
V gene: TRBV19
clone size: NA
J gene: TRBJ2-2
CDR3 DNA: TGTGCCAGTAGTTCACAGGGCAGCACCGGGGAGCTGTTTTTT
CDR3 protein: CASSSQGSTGELFF

D gene: TRBD1
V gene: TRBV27
clone size: NA
J gene: TRBJ1-6
CDR3 DNA: TGTGCCAGCAGTCTGGGGACAGGCCTCTCCTATAATTCACCCCTCCACTTT
CDR3 protein: CASSLGTGLSYNSPLHF

D gene: NA
V gene: TRBV7-9
clone size: NA
J gene: TRBJ2-1
CDR3 DNA: TGTGCCAGCGGACGTCGGGGGCCGTGGAATGAGCAGTTCTTC
CDR3 protein: CASGRRGPWNEQFF

D gene: TRBD2
V gene: TRBV6-8
clone size: NA
J gene: TRBJ2-1
CDR3 DNA: TGTGCCAGCAGTAAGGGACTAGCGGGGGGGGAAGGGTCCTACAATGAGCAGTTCTTC
CDR3 protein: CASSKGLAGGEGSYNEQFF

D gene: TRBD1
V gene: TRBV19
clone size: NA
J gene: TRBJ1-4
CDR3 DNA: TGTGCCAGTAGTATTGCAACAGGGGGAAGAGAAAAACTGTTTTTT
CDR3 protein: CASSIATGGREKLFF

D gene: TRBD1
V gene: TRBV3-1/TRBV3-2
clone size: NA
J gene: TRBJ1-3
CDR3 DNA: TGTGCCAGCAGCACATGGACAGGGGGAAGCAGAGACACCATATATTTT
CDR3 protein: CASSTWTGGSRDTIYF

D gene: TRBD1
V gene: TRBV15
clone size: NA
J gene: TRBJ1-2
CDR3 DNA: TGTGCCACCAGCAGAGCCGACAGGGGTCATGGCTACACCTTC
CDR3 protein: CATSRADRGHGYTF

D gene: NA
V gene: TRBV30
clone size: NA
J gene: TRBJ1-4
CDR3 DNA: TGTGCCTGGAGGGGAGGGAATAATGAAAAACTGTTTTTT
CDR3 protein: CAWRGGNNEKLFF

D gene: NA
V gene: TRBV27
clone size: NA
J gene: TRBJ2-7
CDR3 DNA: TGTGCCAGCACAAGGGGGGTGCCCTACGAGCAGTACTTC
CDR3 protein: CASTRGVPYEQYF

D gene: NA
V gene: TRBV20-1
clone size: NA
J gene: TRBJ2-3
CDR3 DNA: TGCAGTGCAGGACAGACAGATACGCAGTATTTT
CDR3 protein: CSAGQTDTQYF

D gene: NA
V gene: TRBV5-1
clone size: NA
J gene: TRBJ2-5
CDR3 DNA: TGCGCCAGCAGCTTTCGGCGGGAGACCCAGTACTTC
CDR3 protein: CASSFRRETQYF

D gene: NA
V gene: TRBV12-3/TRBV12-4
clone size: NA
J gene: TRBJ1-4
CDR3 DNA: TGTGCCAGCAGCCGGAGGGAAAAACTGTTTTTT
CDR3 protein: CASSRREKLFF

D gene: TRBD1
V gene: TRBV19
clone size: few
J gene: TRBJ1-2
CDR3 DNA: TGTGCCAGTAGTGAGGACAGGGTGGGCTACACCTTC
CDR3 protein: CASSEDRVGYTF

D gene: NA
V gene: TRBV3-1/TRBV3-2
clone size: NA
J gene: TRBJ1-1
CDR3 DNA: TGTGCCAGCAGTAAAGTATGGGGGCAGGGTGAAGCTTTCTTT
CDR3 protein: CASSKVWGQGEAFF

D gene: TRBD1
V gene: TRBV5-1
clone size: few
J gene: TRBJ2-1
CDR3 DNA: TGCGCCAGCAGCAACTCCGGGACAGGCCCCCATGAGCAGTTCTTC
CDR3 protein: CASSNSGTGPHEQFF

D gene: NA
V gene: TRBV6-5
clone size: NA
J gene: TRBJ2-7
CDR3 DNA: TGCGGGACGTTCAGCTCCTACGAGCAGTACTTC
CDR3 protein: CGTFSSYEQYF

D gene: NA
V gene: TRBV15
clone size: NA
J gene: TRBJ1-3
CDR3 DNA: TGTGCCACCAGCAGCGGACGGAGGGGAAACACCATATATTTT
CDR3 protein: CATSSGRRGNTIYF

D gene: TRBD1
V gene: TRBV9
clone size: once
J gene: TRBJ1-5
CDR3 DNA: TGTGCCAGCAGCGCCGGACAGGGGAGCAATCAGCCCCAGCATTTT
CDR3 protein: CASSAGQGSNQPQHF

D gene: NA
V gene: TRBV5-6
clone size: NA
J gene: TRBJ2-7
CDR3 DNA: TGTGCCAGCAGCCTGGGCGTCTACGAGCAGTACTTC
CDR3 protein: CASSLGVYEQYF

D gene: NA
V gene: TRBV6-5
clone size: NA
J gene: TRBJ1-2
CDR3 DNA: TGTGCCAGCAGCCTAGGGGGGACACCGTTATATGGCTACACCTTC
CDR3 protein: CASSLGGTPLYGYTF

D gene: NA
V gene: TRBV3-1/TRBV3-2
clone size: NA
J gene: TRBJ1-6
CDR3 DNA: TGTGCCAGCAGCCAGGCTTTAGGGTCGGGTTCACCCCTCCACTTT
CDR3 protein: CASSQALGSGSPLHF

D gene: NA
V gene: TRBV6-1
clone size: NA
J gene: TRBJ1-5
CDR3 DNA: TGTGCCAGCAGTGATTCCACGGGCCCCGGGACAAGGGTTCAGCCCCAGCATTTT
CDR3 protein: CASSDSTGPGTRVQPQHF

D gene: TRBD1
V gene: TRBV10-3
clone size: NA
J gene: TRBJ2-7
CDR3 DNA: TGTGCCATCAGTTCCGGGACAGGGACCTACGAGCAGTACTTC
CDR3 protein: CAISSGTGTYEQYF

D gene: TRBD1
V gene: TRBV30
clone size: once
J gene: TRBJ1-2
CDR3 DNA: TGTGCCTGGAGCTTGGCCGGCAGGGGGAACTATGGCTACACCTTC
CDR3 protein: CAWSLAGRGNYGYTF

D gene: NA
V gene: TRBV7-7
clone size: NA
J gene: TRBJ2-5
CDR3 DNA: TGTGCTAGCAGCTTAGACCAAGGGCGGAGAGCAGGACAGACCCAGTACTTC
CDR3 protein: CASSLDQGRRAGQTQYF

D gene: NA
V gene: TRBV30
clone size: NA
J gene: TRBJ1-1
CDR3 DNA: TGTGCCTGGAGGGACCCGTATGAAGCTTTCTTT
CDR3 protein: CAWRDPYEAFF

D gene: TRBD1
V gene: TRBV14
clone size: NA
J gene: TRBJ1-4
CDR3 DNA: TGTGCCAGCAGCCAGGGAGCGACAGGGTCGGGAAAACTGTTTTTT
CDR3 protein: CASSQGATGSGKLFF

D gene: NA
V gene: TRBV19
clone size: NA
J gene: TRBJ1-1
CDR3 DNA: TGTGCCAGTAGTAGAAGAATAGGTCGACAGAACACTGAAGCTTTCTTT
CDR3 protein: CASSRRIGRQNTEAFF

D gene: NA
V gene: TRBV18
clone size: NA
J gene: TRBJ2-7
CDR3 DNA: TGTGCCAGCTCACCGGACCTCTACGAGCAGTACTTC
CDR3 protein: CASSPDLYEQYF

D gene: TRBD2
V gene: TRBV5-4
clone size: NA
J gene: TRBJ2-7
CDR3 DNA: TGTGCCAGCACCCGCAAGGGCGGGGGGGACTACGAGCAGTACTTC
CDR3 protein: CASTRKGGGDYEQYF

D gene: NA
V gene: TRBV3-1/TRBV3-2
clone size: NA
J gene: TRBJ1-6
CDR3 DNA: TGTGCCAGCAGCCAAGGAGCTAGTCCGAATTCACCCCTCCACTTT
CDR3 protein: CASSQGASPNSPLHF

D gene: NA
V gene: TRBV7-2
clone size: NA
J gene: TRBJ1-3
CDR3 DNA: TGTGCCAGCAGCGCCGGGGTCTCTGGAAACACCATATATTTT
CDR3 protein: CASSAGVSGNTIYF

D gene: TRBD1
V gene: TRBV9
clone size: few
J gene: TRBJ2-1
CDR3 DNA: TGTGCCAGCAGCGCACAGGACAGGGGGTACAATGAGCAGTTCTTC
CDR3 protein: CASSAQDRGYNEQFF

D gene: TRBD1
V gene: TRBV19
clone size: NA
J gene: TRBJ1-2
CDR3 DNA: TGTGCCAGTAGTCAGGGGACGACAGGGGATGGCTACACCTTC
CDR3 protein: CASSQGTTGDGYTF

D gene: TRBD1
V gene: TRBV18
clone size: NA
J gene: TRBJ2-7
CDR3 DNA: TGTGCCAGCTCACCAAGCGCGGGACAGGGGGTCTCCTACGAGCAGTACTTC
CDR3 protein: CASSPSAGQGVSYEQYF

D gene: NA
V gene: TRBV5-1
clone size: NA
J gene: TRBJ2-3
CDR3 DNA: TGCGCCAGCAGCTTGGGGGACACAGATACGCAGTATTTT
CDR3 protein: CASSLGDTDTQYF

D gene: TRBD2
V gene: TRBV7-9
clone size: NA
J gene: TRBJ2-1
CDR3 DNA: TGTGCCAGCAGCGCCTCCGGGACTAGCGGGGGGGTCCGGCAGTTCTTC
CDR3 protein: CASSASGTSGGVRQFF

D gene: NA
V gene: TRBV18
clone size: NA
J gene: TRBJ2-2
CDR3 DNA: TGTGCCAGCTCACCCGGAGTTTTGGGGGAGCTGTTTTTT
CDR3 protein: CASSPGVLGELFF

D gene: TRBD1
V gene: TRBV29-1
clone size: NA
J gene: TRBJ1-1
CDR3 DNA: TGCAGCGTTGTAGACAGGGCAGTTTACACTGAAGCTTTCTTT
CDR3 protein: CSVVDRAVYTEAFF

D gene: TRBD1
V gene: TRBV5-1
clone size: NA
J gene: TRBJ2-1
CDR3 DNA: TGCGCCAGCAGCACGGGGACAGGGACGGCCTACAATGAGCAGTTCTTC
CDR3 protein: CASSTGTGTAYNEQFF

D gene: NA
V gene: TRBV9
clone size: NA
J gene: TRBJ1-1
CDR3 DNA: TGTGCCAGCAGCCTGGGGCGTCATATCATAAAAACTGAAGCTTTCTTT
CDR3 protein: CASSLGRHIIKTEAFF

D gene: NA
V gene: TRBV7-3
clone size: NA
J gene: TRBJ2-3
CDR3 DNA: TGTGCCAGCAGCTTGGACAGTCATACGCAGTATTTT
CDR3 protein: CASSLDSHTQYF

D gene: NA
V gene: TRBV9
clone size: NA
J gene: TRBJ2-6
CDR3 DNA: TGTGCCAGCAGCGGATACAGGGTCGCCTCTGGGGCCAACGTCCTGACTTTC
CDR3 protein: CASSGYRVASGANVLTF

D gene: TRBD1
V gene: TRBV5-1
clone size: once
J gene: TRBJ1-2
CDR3 DNA: TGCGCCAGCAGGCCCGGGACAGCTAACTATGGCTACACCTTC
CDR3 protein: CASRPGTANYGYTF

D gene: NA
V gene: TRBV5-1
clone size: NA
J gene: TRBJ2-3
CDR3 DNA: TGCGCCAGCAGCTTGGGGGACCCAGATACGCAGTATTTT
CDR3 protein: CASSLGDPDTQYF

D gene: TRBD1
V gene: TRBV5-6
clone size: NA
J gene: TRBJ2-3
CDR3 DNA: TGTGCCAGCAGCAGGACCGGGACAGGAGGAACAGATACGCAGTATTTT
CDR3 protein: CASSRTGTGGTDTQYF

D gene: NA
V gene: TRBV3-1/TRBV3-2
clone size: NA
J gene: TRBJ1-1
CDR3 DNA: TGTGCCAGCAGCCAAGAGACGTTAAGGCAAAGGGCTTTCTTT
CDR3 protein: CASSQETLRQRAFF

D gene: TRBD1
V gene: TRBV7-7
clone size: once
J gene: TRBJ2-2
CDR3 DNA: TGTGCTAGCAGCTTAGGACAGGGGGTCGGGGAGCTGTTTTTT
CDR3 protein: CASSLGQGVGELFF

D gene: NA
V gene: TRBV5-4
clone size: NA
J gene: TRBJ1-2
CDR3 DNA: TGTGCCAGCAGCTCGGGGGCAGAGTACTATGGCTACACCTTC
CDR3 protein: CASSSGAEYYGYTF